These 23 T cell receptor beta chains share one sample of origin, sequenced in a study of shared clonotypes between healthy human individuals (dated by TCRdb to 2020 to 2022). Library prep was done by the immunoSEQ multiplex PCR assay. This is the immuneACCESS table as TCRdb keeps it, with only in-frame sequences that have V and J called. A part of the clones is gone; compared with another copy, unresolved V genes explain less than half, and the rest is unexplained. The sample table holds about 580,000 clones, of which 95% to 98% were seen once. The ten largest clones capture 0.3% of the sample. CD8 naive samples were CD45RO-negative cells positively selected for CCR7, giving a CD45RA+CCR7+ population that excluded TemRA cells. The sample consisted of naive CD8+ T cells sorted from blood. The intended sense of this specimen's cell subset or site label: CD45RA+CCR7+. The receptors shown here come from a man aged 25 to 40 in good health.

CDR3 sequence reads: CASSQQGDTQYF. DNA for the CDR3: TGCGCCAGCAGCCAACAGGGAGATACGCAGTATTTT. The rearrangement links TRBV4-1 to TRBJ2-3; D might be TRBD1 (5 bases). Germline assignment: CDR1 MGHRA and CDR2 YSYEKL. V dropped 2 bases and J dropped 5 bases, with 5 bases sitting between them. The CDR3 consists of 12 residues.

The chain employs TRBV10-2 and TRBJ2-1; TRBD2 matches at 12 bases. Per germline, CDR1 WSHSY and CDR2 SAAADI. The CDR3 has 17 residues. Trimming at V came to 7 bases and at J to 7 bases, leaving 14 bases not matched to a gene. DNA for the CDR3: TGCGCCAGCACGAGAATAGGGACTAGCGGGCCCAATAATGAGCAGTTCTTC. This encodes CASTRIGTSGPNNEQFF.

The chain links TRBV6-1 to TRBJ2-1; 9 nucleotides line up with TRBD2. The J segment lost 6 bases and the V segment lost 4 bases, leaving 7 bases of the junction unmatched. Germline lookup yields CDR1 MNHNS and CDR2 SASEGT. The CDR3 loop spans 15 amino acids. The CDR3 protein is CASSGRLAGINEQFF. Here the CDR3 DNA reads TGTGCCAGCAGTGGGCGGCTAGCGGGAATCAATGAGCAGTTCTTC.

The CDR3 spells CASSETGGTEAFF. The CDR3, as DNA: TGTGCCAGCAGTGAAACTGGGGGCACTGAAGCTTTCTTT. The V gene is TRBV2, the J gene TRBJ1-1; TRBD1 is a possible D gene (5 bases). CDR1 is SNHLY, CDR2 FYNNEI, per germline. Trimming left V 2 bases short and J 4 bases short, with 8 bases between. The length of the CDR3 is 13 residues.

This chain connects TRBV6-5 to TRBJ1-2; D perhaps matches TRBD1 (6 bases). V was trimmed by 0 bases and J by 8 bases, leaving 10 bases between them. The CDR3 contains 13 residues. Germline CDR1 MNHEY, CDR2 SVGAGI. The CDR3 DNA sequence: TGTGCCAGCAGTTACTCTAACAGGGAAGGCTACACCTTC. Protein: CASSYSNREGYTF.

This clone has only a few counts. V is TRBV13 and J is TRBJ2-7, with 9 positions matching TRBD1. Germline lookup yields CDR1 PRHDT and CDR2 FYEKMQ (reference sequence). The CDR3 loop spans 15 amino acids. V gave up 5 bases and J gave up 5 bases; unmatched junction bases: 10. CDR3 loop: CASSPMGTGFHEQYF. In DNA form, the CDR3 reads TGTGCCAGCAGCCCAATGGGGACAGGGTTCCACGAGCAGTACTTC.

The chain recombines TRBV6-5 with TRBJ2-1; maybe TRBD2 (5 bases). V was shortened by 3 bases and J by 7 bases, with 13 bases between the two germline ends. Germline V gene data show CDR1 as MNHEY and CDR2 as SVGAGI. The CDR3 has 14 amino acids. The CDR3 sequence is CASSYYEGRNEQFF. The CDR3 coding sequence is TGTGCCAGCAGTTATTATGAGGGAAGGAATGAGCAGTTCTTC.

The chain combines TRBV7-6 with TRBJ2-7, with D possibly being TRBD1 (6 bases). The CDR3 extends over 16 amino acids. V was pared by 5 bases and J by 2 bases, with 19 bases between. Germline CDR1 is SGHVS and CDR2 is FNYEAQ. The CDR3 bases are TGTGCCAGCAGCCCAGCCCAGGGGCCCAACCCCTACGAGCAGTACTTC. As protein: CASSPAQGPNPYEQYF.

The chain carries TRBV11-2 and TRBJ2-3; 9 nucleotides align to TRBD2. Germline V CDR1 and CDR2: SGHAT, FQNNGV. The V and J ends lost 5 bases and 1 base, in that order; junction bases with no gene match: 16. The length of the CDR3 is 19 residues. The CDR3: CASSQIVVGREGGTDTQYF. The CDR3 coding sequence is TGTGCCAGCAGCCAAATAGTCGTAGGGCGGGAGGGCGGCACAGATACGCAGTATTTT.

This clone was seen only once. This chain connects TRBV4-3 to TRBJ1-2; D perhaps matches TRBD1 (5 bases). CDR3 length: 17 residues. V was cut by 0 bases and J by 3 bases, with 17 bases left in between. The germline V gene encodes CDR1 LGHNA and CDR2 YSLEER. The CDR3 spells CASSQDRSGSGYYGYTF. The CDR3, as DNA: TGCGCCAGCAGCCAAGATCGATCAGGGTCGGGCTACTATGGCTACACCTTC.

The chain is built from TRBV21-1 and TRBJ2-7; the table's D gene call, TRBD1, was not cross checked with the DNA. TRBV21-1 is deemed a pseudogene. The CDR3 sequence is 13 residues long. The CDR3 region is CASGRQEHYEQYF. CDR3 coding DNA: TGTGCCAGCGGTAGACAGGAGCACTACGAGCAGTACTTC.

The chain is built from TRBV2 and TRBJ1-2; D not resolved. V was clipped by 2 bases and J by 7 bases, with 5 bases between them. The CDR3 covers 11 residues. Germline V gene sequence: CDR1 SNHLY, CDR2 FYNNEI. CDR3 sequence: CASSETGGYTF. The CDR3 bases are TGTGCCAGCAGTGAAACTGGTGGCTACACCTTC.

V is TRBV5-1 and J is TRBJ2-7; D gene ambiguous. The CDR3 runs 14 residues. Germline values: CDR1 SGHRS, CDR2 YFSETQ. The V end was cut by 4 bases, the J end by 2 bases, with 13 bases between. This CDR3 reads CASSTPEEPYEQYF. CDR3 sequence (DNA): TGCGCCAGCAGCACACCAGAGGAGCCCTACGAGCAGTACTTC.

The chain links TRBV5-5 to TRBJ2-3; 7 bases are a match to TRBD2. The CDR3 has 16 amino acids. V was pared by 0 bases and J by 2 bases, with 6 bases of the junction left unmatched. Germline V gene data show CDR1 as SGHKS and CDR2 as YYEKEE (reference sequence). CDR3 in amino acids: CASSLEAGKPTDTQYF. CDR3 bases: TGTGCCAGCAGCTTGGAAGCGGGGAAACCCACAGATACGCAGTATTTT.

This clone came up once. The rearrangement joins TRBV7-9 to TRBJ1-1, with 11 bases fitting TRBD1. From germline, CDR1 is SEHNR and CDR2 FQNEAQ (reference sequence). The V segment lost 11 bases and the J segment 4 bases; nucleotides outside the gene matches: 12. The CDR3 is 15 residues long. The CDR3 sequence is CAATGQGDRSTEAFF. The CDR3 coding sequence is TGTGCCGCTACGGGACAGGGGGACCGGAGCACTGAAGCTTTCTTT.

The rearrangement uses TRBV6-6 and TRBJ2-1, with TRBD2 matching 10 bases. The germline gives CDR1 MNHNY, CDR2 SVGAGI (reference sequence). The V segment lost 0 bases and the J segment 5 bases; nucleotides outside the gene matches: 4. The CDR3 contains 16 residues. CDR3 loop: CASSYSLAGGDNEQFF. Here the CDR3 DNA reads TGTGCCAGCAGTTACTCCTTAGCGGGAGGTGACAATGAGCAGTTCTTC.

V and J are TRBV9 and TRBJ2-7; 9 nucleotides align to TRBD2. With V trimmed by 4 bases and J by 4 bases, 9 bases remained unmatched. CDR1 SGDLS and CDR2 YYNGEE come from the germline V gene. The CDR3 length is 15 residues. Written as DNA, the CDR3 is TGTGCCAGCAGCCCGACTAGCGGACGGGGATACGAGCAGTACTTC. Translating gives CASSPTSGRGYEQYF. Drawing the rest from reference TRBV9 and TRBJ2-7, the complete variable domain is DSGVTQTPKHLITATGQRVTLRCSPRSGDLSVYWYQQSLDQGLQFLIQYYNGEERAKGNILERFSAQQFPDLHSELNLSSLELGDSALYFCASSPTSGRGYEQYFGPGTRLTVT.

CDR3 nucleotides: TGTGCCAGCAGCTCGACAGAAGCTAACTATGGCTACACCTTC. It translates to CASSSTEANYGYTF. This rearrangement joins TRBV7-9 to TRBJ1-2; D is possibly TRBD1 (5 bases). Germline CDR1 SEHNR, CDR2 FQNEAQ (reference sequence). With 4 bases removed from V and 0 bases from J, the gap between germline ends came to 9 bases. The CDR3 spans 14 residues.

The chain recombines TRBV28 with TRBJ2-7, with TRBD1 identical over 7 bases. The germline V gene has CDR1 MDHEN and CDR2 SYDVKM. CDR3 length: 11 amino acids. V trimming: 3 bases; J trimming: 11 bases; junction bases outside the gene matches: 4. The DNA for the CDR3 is TGTGCCAGCAGTTTTAGGGGGCGAAAGTACTTC. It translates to CASSFRGRKYF.

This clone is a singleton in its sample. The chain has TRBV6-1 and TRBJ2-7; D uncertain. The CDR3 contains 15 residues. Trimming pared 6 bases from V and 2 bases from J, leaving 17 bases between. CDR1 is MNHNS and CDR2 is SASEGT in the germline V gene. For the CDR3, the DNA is TGTGCCAGCAGGCCCGAGTTCACGGCGGCCTACGAGCAGTACTTC. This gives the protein CASRPEFTAAYEQYF.

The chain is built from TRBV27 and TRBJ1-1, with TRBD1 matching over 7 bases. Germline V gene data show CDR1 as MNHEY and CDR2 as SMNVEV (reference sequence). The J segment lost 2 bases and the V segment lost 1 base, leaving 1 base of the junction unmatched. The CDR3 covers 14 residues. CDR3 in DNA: TGTGCCAGCAGTTTATGGGACAGTAACACTGAAGCTTTCTTT. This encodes CASSLWDSNTEAFF.

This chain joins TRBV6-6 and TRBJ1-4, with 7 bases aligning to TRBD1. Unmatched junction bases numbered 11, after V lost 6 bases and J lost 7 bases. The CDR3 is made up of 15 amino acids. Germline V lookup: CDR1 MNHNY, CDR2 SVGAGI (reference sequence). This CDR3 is CASSPQGTVGEKLFF. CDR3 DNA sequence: TGTGCCAGCAGCCCACAGGGGACGGTTGGTGAAAAACTGTTTTTT.

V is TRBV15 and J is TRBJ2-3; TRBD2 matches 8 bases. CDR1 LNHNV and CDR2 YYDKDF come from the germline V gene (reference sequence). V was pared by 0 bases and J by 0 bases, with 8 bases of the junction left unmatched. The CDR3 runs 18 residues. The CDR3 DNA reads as TGTGCCACCAGCAGAGATAGCAGCGGGGGCAGTAGCACAGATACGCAGTATTTT. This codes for CATSRDSSGGSSTDTQYF.